The table lists the clone carrying this TCR beta chain with a few counts. As yet, its antigen is unknown. The data were taken from a study of identical twins. Study outcomes and limitations: Twin-shared out-of-frame alpha sequences showed excess low generation probability.

Each donor was a healthy Caucasian. Unique molecular identifiers were present on the cDNA, which also gained a universal primer site by template switching. TCRdb reprocessed the 5' RACE reads via MiXCR and lists one record per CDR3 protein. The sample yields some 690,000 distinct CDR3 sequences, 21% seen once. The CDR3 totals 18 residues. CDR1 and CDR2 (germline): MGHDK, SYGVNS. Trimming cost V 3 bases and J 4 bases; bases outside gene matches: 9. Separately, the same data were catalogued under a study of T cells expressing NK-cell markers. As that report states: Several of the donors also had these clonotypes leading their CD3+CD56-NKG2C+ fraction.

The sample was PBMCs. This chain connects TRBV25-1 to TRBJ2-6; 10 bases are shared with TRBD1. The TCR comes from a young woman in good health. The CDR3 DNA sequence: TGTGCCAGCAGTGACCCAAGACAGGGGGCGCGAGGGGCCAACGTCCTGACTTTC. Its protein product is CASSDPRQGARGANVLTF.